These 22 T cell receptor beta chains originate from one sample sequenced in a study of patients and donors after allogeneic stem cell transplantation. TCRdb re-analysed the RT-PCR reads in MiXCR, keeping a single row per CDR3 protein. Seen here are approximately 430,000 distinct CDR3 sequences, 15% to 20% observed once, and the top ten hold over 6%. What was sequenced was blood, either unsorted or a sorted T cell fraction (not recorded which). The receptors shown here come from a human donor who was either an allogeneic HSCT recipient or a stem cell or donor lymphocyte infusion donor (not recorded which). It is not recorded whose cells these are; they may come from a transplant donor.

This clonotype occurred a few times. The J gene is TRBJ2-2, the V gene TRBV4-1; 11 bases agree with TRBD2. Germline CDR1 is MGHRA and CDR2 is YSYEKL. CDR3 length equals 17 residues. Trimming at V came to 1 base and at J to 3 bases, leaving 4 bases not matched to a gene. The CDR3 here is CASSQGGLADHTGELFF. In DNA form, the CDR3 reads TGCGCCAGCAGCCAAGGGGGACTAGCGGACCACACCGGGGAGCTGTTTTTT.

Only a few counts were recorded for this clonotype. J is TRBJ2-1 and V is TRBV7-7, with 10 positions matching TRBD2. This CDR3 spans 15 amino acids. V gave up 5 bases and J gave up 8 bases; unmatched junction bases: 9. CDR1 and CDR2 from the germline V gene are SSHAT and FNYEAQ (reference sequence). The CDR3 loop reads CASSRAGGPAYEQFF. In DNA, the CDR3 is TGTGCCAGCAGCCGAGCGGGAGGGCCCGCTTATGAGCAGTTCTTC. The complete variable domain, with remaining parts taken from reference TRBV7-7 and TRBJ2-1, reads GAGVSQSPRYKVTKRGQDVTLRCDPISSHATLYWYQQALGQGPEFLTYFNYEAQPDKSGLPSDRFSAERPEGSISTLTIQRTEQRDSAMYRCASSRAGGPAYEQFFGPGTRLTVL.

The gene calls are TRBV12-3 or TRBV12-4 and TRBJ2-3; 9 bases are shared with TRBD2. The CDR3 sequence is 15 residues long. After removal of 3 bases from V and 6 bases from J, the junction contained 7 bases not matched to a gene. In nucleotides, the CDR3 is TGTGCCAGCAGTTTGCTAGCGGGATTAGCCGATACGCAGTATTTT. Its protein product is CASSLLAGLADTQYF.

This chain joins TRBV6-5 and TRBJ2-7; D not resolved. V lost 2 bases, J lost 0 bases, and 11 bases lay in between. Germline loops: CDR1 MNHEY, CDR2 SVGAGI. The CDR3 loop spans 15 amino acids. The CDR3 reads CASSYVADSSYEQYF. DNA for the CDR3: TGTGCCAGCAGTTACGTGGCGGATAGCTCCTACGAGCAGTACTTC.

This clonotype occurred many times. The chain is built from TRBV5-1 and TRBJ1-5; the D gene is possibly TRBD1 (5 bases). The V and J ends lost 2 bases and 3 bases respectively, with 9 bases between them. The CDR3 covers 14 residues. Germline V lookup: CDR1 SGHRS, CDR2 YFSETQ. The CDR3 spells CASSFGAPNQPQHF. DNA of the CDR3: TGCGCCAGCAGCTTTGGGGCACCCAATCAGCCCCAGCATTTT.

This clonotype turned up a few times. V and J are TRBV6-5 and TRBJ2-7, with 9 bases matching TRBD1. The ends lost 4 bases at V and 3 bases at J; junction bases unmatched: 7. The V gene's germline CDR1 is MNHEY and CDR2 SVGAGI. This CDR3 has 15 residues. The CDR3 DNA reads TGTGCCAGCAGTTCCACAGGGGGCCAGATCTACGAGCAGTACTTC. Protein sequence: CASSSTGGQIYEQYF.

The CDR3 nucleotides are TGTGCCAGCAGCTCCCGATTAGCGGGAGGAGGGAGGACAGATACGCAGTATTTT. The encoded protein is CASSSRLAGGGRTDTQYF. The chain has TRBV11-1 and TRBJ2-3; TRBD2 matches 10 bases. Germline loops: CDR1 SGHAT, CDR2 FQDESV (reference sequence). CDR3 length: 18 amino acids. The V gene end was trimmed by 4 bases and the J gene end by 3 bases; junction bases not matched to a gene: 13.

This clonotype showed up just a few times. This chain links TRBV5-1 with TRBJ2-1; weak D call: TRBD2 (5 bases). Trimming removed 4 bases from V and 12 bases from J, with 20 bases in between. The CDR3 totals 14 residues. Germline values: CDR1 SGHRS, CDR2 YFSETQ. CDR3 amino acids: CASSPGRVPRGQFF. The CDR3, as DNA: TGCGCCAGCAGCCCTGGAAGGGTCCCTCGGGGGCAGTTCTTC. Filled out from reference TRBV5-1 and TRBJ2-1, the complete variable domain reads KAGVTQTPRYLIKTRGQQVTLSCSPISGHRSVSWYQQTPGQGLQFLFEYFSETQRNKGNFPGRFSGRQFSNSRSEMNVSTLELGDSALYLCASSPGRVPRGQFFGPGTRLTVL.

The rearrangement joins TRBV15 to TRBJ1-5; D might be TRBD1 (5 bases). Trimming stripped 8 bases from V and 2 bases from J, with 13 bases between. CDR3 length: 14 amino acids. Germline lookup yields CDR1 LNHNV and CDR2 YYDKDF (reference sequence). The CDR3 DNA follows: TGTGCCACCGAGGGACCGGGGGGCAATCAGCCCCAGCATTTT. Translated: CATEGPGGNQPQHF.

This clonotype has a handful of counts. The chain recombines TRBV12-3 or TRBV12-4 with TRBJ2-5; D ambiguous. Trimming pared 0 bases from V and 1 base from J, leaving 6 bases between. CDR3 length: 14 residues. The CDR3 loop is CASSLAVPQETQYF. The CDR3 bases are TGTGCCAGCAGTTTAGCAGTACCCCAAGAGACCCAGTACTTC.

This clonotype was picked up a small number of times. The V and J genes are TRBV6-1 and TRBJ2-7; 11 bases line up with TRBD2. V trimming: 5 bases; J trimming: 3 bases; junction bases outside the gene matches: 9. Per germline, CDR1 MNHNS and CDR2 SASEGT. The CDR3 length is 16 residues. This CDR3 is CASSKTSGTGNYEQYF. CDR3 coding DNA: TGTGCCAGCAGTAAGACTAGCGGGACAGGAAACTACGAGCAGTACTTC.

The chain recombines TRBV2 with TRBJ2-7; no clear D. From germline, CDR1 is SNHLY and CDR2 FYNNEI. The germline V and J ends were trimmed by 6 bases and 4 bases, with 7 bases remaining between them. CDR3 length: 11 residues. CDR3 residues: CASRGVYEQYF. Written as DNA, the CDR3 is TGTGCCAGCAGGGGCGTATACGAGCAGTACTTC.

The chain has TRBV20-1 and TRBJ1-1; possible D gene TRBD1, 5 bases. CDR3 length: 14 amino acids. V shed 4 bases and J shed 0 bases, with 12 bases lying between them. Germline V gives CDR1 DFQATT, CDR2 SNEGSKA (reference sequence). CDR3 in DNA: TGCAGTGCTACCCGGGGCAGTCTGAACACTGAAGCTTTCTTT. Amino acids: CSATRGSLNTEAFF.

The sample holds a few counts of this clonotype. CDR3 DNA sequence: TGTGCCAGCATCAAGGGGCGCTCAAGGAACACTGAAGCTTTCTTT. Residues: CASIKGRSRNTEAFF. The genes are TRBV2 and TRBJ1-1; maybe TRBD1 (5 bases). CDR1 and CDR2 (germline): SNHLY, FYNNEI. CDR3 length: 15 amino acids. V dropped 7 bases and J dropped 1 base, with 16 bases sitting between them.

The rearrangement joins TRBV20-1 to TRBJ1-2, with 10 positions matching TRBD1. The germline V gene has CDR1 DFQATT and CDR2 SNEGSKA (reference sequence). With 4 bases clipped from V and 7 bases from J, the junction kept 9 bases outside the gene matches. This CDR3 is built from 14 residues. The CDR3 sequence is CSAINSGTGAGYTF. The CDR3 DNA follows: TGCAGTGCTATAAATTCAGGGACAGGGGCTGGCTACACCTTC.

The chain combines TRBV20-1 with TRBJ1-4; D is unclear. CDR3 length equals 13 residues. The germline gives CDR1 DFQATT, CDR2 SNEGSKA (reference sequence). Trimming took off 3 bases at V and 0 bases at J, with 5 bases between the two ends. The CDR3 coding sequence is TGCAGTGCTAGTCCAGCAACTAATGAAAAACTGTTTTTT. Translation: CSASPATNEKLFF.

In its sample, this clonotype was seen a few times. The rearrangement joins TRBV7-2 to TRBJ1-5; D is undetermined. The ends were cut back, 2 bases at V and 3 bases at J, with 14 bases in the middle. This CDR3 spans 16 amino acids. Germline loops: CDR1 SGHTA, CDR2 FQGNSA. The chain's CDR3 is CASSLLGGPLNQPQHF. Written as DNA, the CDR3 is TGTGCCAGCAGCTTATTGGGAGGGCCCCTCAATCAGCCCCAGCATTTT.

This clonotype was seen only a few times. V usage is TRBV7-9 and J usage is TRBJ1-1; maybe TRBD1 (6 bases). Trimming left V 6 bases short and J 4 bases short, with 15 bases between. The CDR3 loop spans 14 amino acids. CDR1 and CDR2 from the germline V gene are SEHNR and FQNEAQ (reference sequence). The chain's CDR3 is CASRPGQGSTEAFF. The CDR3, as DNA: TGTGCCAGCAGACCCGGGCAGGGGTCCACTGAAGCTTTCTTT.

This clonotype was counted a few times. The chain carries TRBV30 and TRBJ2-1; weak D call: TRBD1 (5 bases). The V end was cut by 5 bases, the J end by 0 bases, with 11 bases between. CDR3 length: 14 amino acids. The V gene's germline CDR1 is GTSNPN and CDR2 SVGIG (reference sequence). The CDR3 reads CAWAGSSSYNEQFF. The CDR3, as DNA: TGTGCCTGGGCAGGGTCTAGCTCCTACAATGAGCAGTTCTTC.

The chain recombines TRBV6-1 with TRBJ1-5, with 9 bases aligning to TRBD1. CDR1 MNHNS and CDR2 SASEGT come from the germline V gene. The junction had 7 bases not matched to a gene; V was cut back by 3 bases and J by 4 bases. There are 16 residues in the CDR3. The CDR3 DNA sequence: TGTGCCAGCAGTGAGTTAACGACAGGGGGTAATCAGCCCCAGCATTTT. It codes for CASSELTTGGNQPQHF.

This clonotype was seen many times. The chain has TRBV12-3 or TRBV12-4 and TRBJ2-2, with a weak D call TRBD2 (6 bases). The CDR3 consists of 16 residues. The V and J ends lost 3 bases and 0 bases respectively, with 11 bases between them. CDR3 bases: TGTGCCAGCAGTTTTCAACCGGGAGCGAACACCGGGGAGCTGTTTTTT. It specifies CASSFQPGANTGELFF.

This clonotype appeared a few times. V is TRBV7-9 and J is TRBJ1-1; D is possibly TRBD1 (5 bases). CDR3 length: 14 residues. Trimming took off 3 bases at V and 1 base at J, with 9 bases between the two ends. CDR1 and CDR2 from the germline V gene are SEHNR and FQNEAQ (reference sequence). The CDR3 bases are TGTGCCAGCAGCTTTTTAGGGGCGAACACTGAAGCTTTCTTT. Translating it yields CASSFLGANTEAFF.